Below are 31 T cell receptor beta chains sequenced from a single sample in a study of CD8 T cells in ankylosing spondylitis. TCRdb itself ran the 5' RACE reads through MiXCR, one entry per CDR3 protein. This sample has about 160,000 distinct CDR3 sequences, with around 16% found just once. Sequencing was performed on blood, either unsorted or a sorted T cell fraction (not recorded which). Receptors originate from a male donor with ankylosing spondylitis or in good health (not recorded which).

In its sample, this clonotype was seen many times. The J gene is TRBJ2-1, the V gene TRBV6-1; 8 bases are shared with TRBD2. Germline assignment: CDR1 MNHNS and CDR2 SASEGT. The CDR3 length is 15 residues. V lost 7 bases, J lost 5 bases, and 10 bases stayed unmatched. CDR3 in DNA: TGTGCCAGCAAACTCAGCGGGAGTAGAGACAATGAGCAGTTCTTC. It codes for CASKLSGSRDNEQFF.

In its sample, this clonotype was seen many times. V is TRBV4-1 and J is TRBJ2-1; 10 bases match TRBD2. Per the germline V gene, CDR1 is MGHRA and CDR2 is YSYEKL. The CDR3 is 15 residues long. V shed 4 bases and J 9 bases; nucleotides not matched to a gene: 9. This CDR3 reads CASSPGLATYPEQFF. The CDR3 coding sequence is TGCGCCAGCAGCCCGGGACTAGCGACTTATCCTGAGCAGTTCTTC.

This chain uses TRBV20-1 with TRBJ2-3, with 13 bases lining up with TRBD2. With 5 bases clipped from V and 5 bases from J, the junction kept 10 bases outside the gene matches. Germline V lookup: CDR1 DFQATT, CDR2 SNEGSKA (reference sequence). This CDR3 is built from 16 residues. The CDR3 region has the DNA TGCAGTGCTTTCCGCGGACTAGCGGGAGAGAGAGATACGCAGTATTTT. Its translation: CSAFRGLAGERDTQYF.

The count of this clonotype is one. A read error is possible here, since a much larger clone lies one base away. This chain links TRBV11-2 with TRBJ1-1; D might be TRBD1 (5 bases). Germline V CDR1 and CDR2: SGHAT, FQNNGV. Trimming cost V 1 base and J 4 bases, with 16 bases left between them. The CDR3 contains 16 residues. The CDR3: CASSLVVGDAGTEAFF. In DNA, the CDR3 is TGTGCCAGCAGCTTAGTTGTGGGGGACGCGGGCACTGAAGCTTTCTTT.

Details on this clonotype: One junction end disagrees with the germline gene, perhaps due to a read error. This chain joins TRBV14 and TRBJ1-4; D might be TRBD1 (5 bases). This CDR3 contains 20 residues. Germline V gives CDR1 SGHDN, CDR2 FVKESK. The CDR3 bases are TGTGCCAGCAACCAAGACAGAAGCCGAGAGGTTGGTGCAACTAATGAAAAACTGTTTTTT. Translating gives CASNQDRSREVGATNEKLFF.

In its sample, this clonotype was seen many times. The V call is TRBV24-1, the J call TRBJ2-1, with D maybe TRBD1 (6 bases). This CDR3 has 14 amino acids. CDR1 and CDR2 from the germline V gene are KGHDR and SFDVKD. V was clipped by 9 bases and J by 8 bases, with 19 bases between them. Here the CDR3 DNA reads TGTGCCACCGAGGGTCGGCAGGGGAGCGATGAGCAGTTCTTC. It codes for CATEGRQGSDEQFF.

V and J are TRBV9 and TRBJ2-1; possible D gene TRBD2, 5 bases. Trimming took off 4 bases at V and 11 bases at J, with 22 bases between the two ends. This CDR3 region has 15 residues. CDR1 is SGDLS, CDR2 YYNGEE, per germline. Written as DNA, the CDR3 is TGTGCCAGCAGCTCGTTATTGGGAGCTACAATGAAGCAGTTCTTC. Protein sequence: CASSSLLGATMKQFF.

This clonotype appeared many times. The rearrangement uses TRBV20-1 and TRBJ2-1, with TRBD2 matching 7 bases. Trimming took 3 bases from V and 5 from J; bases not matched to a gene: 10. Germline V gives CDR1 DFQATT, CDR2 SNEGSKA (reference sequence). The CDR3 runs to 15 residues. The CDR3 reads CSASQPGGSHNEQFF. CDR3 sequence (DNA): TGCAGTGCTAGTCAGCCTGGCGGGAGTCACAATGAGCAGTTCTTC.

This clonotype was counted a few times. CDR3 loop: CASRLLNEKLFF. The CDR3 DNA follows: TGTGCCAGCAGACTATTAAATGAAAAACTGTTTTTT. The rearrangement links TRBV28 to TRBJ1-4; D remains unclear. CDR1 is MDHEN and CDR2 is SYDVKM in the germline V gene. CDR3 size: 12 residues. The V end lost 6 bases, the J end lost 5 bases, and 7 bases lay between the germline ends.

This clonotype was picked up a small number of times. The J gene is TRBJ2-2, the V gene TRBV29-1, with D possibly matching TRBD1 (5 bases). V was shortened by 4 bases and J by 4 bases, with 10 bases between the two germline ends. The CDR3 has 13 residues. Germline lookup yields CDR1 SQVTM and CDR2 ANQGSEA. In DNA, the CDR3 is TGCAGCGTTGGGCAGGGCGTCACCGGGGAGCTGTTTTTT. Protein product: CSVGQGVTGELFF.

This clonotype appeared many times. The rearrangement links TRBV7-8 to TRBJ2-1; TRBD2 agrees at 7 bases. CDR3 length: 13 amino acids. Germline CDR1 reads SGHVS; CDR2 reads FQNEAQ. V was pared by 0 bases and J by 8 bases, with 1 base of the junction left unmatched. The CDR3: CASSLASGYEQFF. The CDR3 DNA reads TGTGCCAGCAGCTTAGCTAGCGGGTATGAGCAGTTCTTC.

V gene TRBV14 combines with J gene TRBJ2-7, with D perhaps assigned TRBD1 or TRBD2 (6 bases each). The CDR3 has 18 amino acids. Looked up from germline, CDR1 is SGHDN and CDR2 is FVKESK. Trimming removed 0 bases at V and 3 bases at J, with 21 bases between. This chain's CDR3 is CASSQEGGLAILNYEQYF. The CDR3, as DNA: TGTGCCAGCAGCCAAGAAGGGGGACTGGCCATCCTGAACTACGAGCAGTACTTC.

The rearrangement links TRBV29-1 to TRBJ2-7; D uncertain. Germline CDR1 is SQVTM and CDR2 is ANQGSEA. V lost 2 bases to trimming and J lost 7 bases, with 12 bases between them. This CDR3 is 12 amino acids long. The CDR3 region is CSVETPIEEQYF. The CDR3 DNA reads TGCAGCGTTGAAACGCCTATCGAAGAGCAGTACTTC.

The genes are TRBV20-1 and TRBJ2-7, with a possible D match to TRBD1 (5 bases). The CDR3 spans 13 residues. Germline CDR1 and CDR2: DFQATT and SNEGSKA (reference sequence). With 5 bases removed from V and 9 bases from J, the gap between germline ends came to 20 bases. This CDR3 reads CSAAALTETMQYF. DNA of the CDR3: TGCAGTGCTGCGGCACTGACAGAGACGATGCAGTACTTC.

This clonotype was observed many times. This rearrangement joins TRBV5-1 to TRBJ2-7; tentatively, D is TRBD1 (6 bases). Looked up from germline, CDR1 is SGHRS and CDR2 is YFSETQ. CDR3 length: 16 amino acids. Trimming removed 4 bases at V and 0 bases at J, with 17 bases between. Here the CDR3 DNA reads TGCGCCAGCAGCACCAACAGGGAACTGAGCTCCTACGAGCAGTACTTC. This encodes CASSTNRELSSYEQYF.

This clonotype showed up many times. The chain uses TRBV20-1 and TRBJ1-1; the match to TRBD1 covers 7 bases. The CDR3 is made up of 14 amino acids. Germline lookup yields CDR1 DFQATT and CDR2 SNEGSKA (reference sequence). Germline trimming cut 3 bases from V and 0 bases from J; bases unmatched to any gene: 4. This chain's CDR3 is CSASPGQMNTEAFF. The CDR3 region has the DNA TGCAGTGCTAGTCCGGGACAGATGAACACTGAAGCTTTCTTT.

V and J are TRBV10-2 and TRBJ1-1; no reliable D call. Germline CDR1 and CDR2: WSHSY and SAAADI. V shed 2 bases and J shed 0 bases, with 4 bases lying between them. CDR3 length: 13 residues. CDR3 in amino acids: CASSEDLNTEAFF. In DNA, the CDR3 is TGCGCCAGCAGTGAGGATCTGAACACTGAAGCTTTCTTT.

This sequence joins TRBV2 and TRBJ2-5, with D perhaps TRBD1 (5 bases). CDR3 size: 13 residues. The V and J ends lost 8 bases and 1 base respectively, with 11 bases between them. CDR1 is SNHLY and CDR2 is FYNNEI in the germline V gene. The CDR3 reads CASSSQGQETQYF. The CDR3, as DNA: TGTGCCAGCTCCTCCCAGGGCCAAGAGACCCAGTACTTC.

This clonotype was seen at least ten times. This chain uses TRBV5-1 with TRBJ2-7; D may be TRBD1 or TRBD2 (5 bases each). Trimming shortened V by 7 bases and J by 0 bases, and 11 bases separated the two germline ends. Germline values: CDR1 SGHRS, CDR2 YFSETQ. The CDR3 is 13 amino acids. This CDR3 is CASASGSSYEQYF. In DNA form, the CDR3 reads TGCGCCAGCGCCTCAGGGAGCTCCTACGAGCAGTACTTC.

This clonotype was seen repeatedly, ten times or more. Here the CDR3 DNA reads TGCAACACCGGGACAGGGAGTGTTCCCGAGCAGTTCTTC. As protein: CNTGTGSVPEQFF. V gene TRBV20-1 combines with J gene TRBJ2-1; 9 bases fit TRBD1. Germline CDR1 DFQATT, CDR2 SNEGSKA (reference sequence). The CDR3 is 13 amino acids.

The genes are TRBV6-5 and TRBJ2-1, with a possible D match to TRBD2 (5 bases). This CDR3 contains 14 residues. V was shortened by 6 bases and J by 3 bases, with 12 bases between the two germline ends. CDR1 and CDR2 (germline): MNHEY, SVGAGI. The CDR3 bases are TGTGCCAGCAGGGCAGCGGACCTCTACAATGAGCAGTTCTTC. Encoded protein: CASRAADLYNEQFF.

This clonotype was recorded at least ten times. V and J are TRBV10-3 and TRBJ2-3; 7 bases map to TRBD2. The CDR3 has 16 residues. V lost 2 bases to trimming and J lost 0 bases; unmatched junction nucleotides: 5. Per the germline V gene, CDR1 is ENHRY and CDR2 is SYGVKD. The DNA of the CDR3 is TGTGCCATCAGTGAGCGGGCGGGAGTAAGCACAGATACGCAGTATTTT. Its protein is CAISERAGVSTDTQYF.

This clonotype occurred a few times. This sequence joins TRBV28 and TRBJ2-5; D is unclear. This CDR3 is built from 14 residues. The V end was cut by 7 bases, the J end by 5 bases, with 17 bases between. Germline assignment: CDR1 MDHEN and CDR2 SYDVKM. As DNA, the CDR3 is TGTGCCAGCACCAACGGCAATTCACCGGAGACCCAGTACTTC. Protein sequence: CASTNGNSPETQYF.

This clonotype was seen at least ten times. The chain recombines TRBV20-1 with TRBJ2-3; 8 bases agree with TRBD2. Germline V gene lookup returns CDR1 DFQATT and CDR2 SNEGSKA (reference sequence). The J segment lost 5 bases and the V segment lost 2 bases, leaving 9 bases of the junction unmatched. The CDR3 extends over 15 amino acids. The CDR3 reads CSARRPAGVIDTQYF. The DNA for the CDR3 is TGCAGTGCTAGACGCCCAGCGGGAGTGATAGATACGCAGTATTTT.

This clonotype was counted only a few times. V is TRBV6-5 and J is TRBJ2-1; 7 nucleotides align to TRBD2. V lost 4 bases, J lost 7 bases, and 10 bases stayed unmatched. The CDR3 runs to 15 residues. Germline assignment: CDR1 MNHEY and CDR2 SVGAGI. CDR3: CASSFRGREVNEQFF. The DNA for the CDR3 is TGTGCCAGCAGTTTTCGGGGGAGGGAAGTGAATGAGCAGTTCTTC.

This CDR3 is CASSSVAGGEQYF. CDR3 in DNA: TGTGCCAGCAGTTCTGTTGCCGGGGGCGAGCAGTACTTC. The chain has TRBV28 and TRBJ2-7; possibly TRBD2 for D (6 bases). Per germline, CDR1 MDHEN and CDR2 SYDVKM. The CDR3 sequence is 13 residues long. V lost 4 bases and J 6 bases, leaving 13 bases between the germline ends.

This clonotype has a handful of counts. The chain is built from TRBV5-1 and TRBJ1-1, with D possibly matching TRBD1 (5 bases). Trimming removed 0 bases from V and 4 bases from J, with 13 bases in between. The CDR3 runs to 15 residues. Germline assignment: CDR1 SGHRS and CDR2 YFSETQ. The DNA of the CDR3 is TGCGCCAGCAGCTTGGCCGGTCAGGGCGTCACTGAAGCTTTCTTT. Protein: CASSLAGQGVTEAFF.

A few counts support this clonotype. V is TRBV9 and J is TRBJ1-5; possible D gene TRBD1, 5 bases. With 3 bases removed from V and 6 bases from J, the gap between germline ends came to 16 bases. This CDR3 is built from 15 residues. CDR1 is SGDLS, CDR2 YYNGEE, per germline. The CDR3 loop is CASSADFGGGQPQHF. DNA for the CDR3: TGTGCCAGCAGCGCAGACTTCGGGGGGGGTCAGCCCCAGCATTTT.

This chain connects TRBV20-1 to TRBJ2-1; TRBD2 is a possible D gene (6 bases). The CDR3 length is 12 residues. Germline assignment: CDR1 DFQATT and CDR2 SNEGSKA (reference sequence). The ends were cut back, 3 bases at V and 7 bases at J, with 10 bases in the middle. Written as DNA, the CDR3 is TGCAGTGCTAGCGGGAGAAGGAATGAGCAGTTCTTC. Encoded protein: CSASGRRNEQFF.

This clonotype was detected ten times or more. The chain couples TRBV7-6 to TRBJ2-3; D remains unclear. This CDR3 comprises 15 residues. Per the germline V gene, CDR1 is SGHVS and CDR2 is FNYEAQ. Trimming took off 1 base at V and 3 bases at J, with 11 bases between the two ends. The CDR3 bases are TGTGCCAGCAGCTTAGAGGCCCGGCGGACAGATACGCAGTATTTT. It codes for CASSLEARRTDTQYF.

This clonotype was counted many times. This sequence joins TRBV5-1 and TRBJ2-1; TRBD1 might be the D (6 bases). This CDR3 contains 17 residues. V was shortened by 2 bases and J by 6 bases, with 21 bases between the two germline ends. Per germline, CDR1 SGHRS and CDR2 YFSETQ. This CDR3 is CASSFHWGFRRGNEQFF. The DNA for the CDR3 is TGCGCCAGCAGCTTCCACTGGGGCTTTCGCAGGGGCAATGAGCAGTTCTTC.